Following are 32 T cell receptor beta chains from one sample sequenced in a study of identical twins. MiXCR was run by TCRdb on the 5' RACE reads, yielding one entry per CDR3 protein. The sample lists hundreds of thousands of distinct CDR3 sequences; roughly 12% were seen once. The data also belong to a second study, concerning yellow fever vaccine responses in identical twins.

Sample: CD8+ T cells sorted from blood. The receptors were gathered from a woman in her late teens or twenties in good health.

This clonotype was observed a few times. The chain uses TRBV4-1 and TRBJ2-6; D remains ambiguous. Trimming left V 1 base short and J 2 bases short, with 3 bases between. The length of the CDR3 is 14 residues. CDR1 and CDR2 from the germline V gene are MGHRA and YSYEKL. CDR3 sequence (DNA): TGCGCCAGCAGCCAAGTACCTGGGGCCAACGTCCTGACTTTC. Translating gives CASSQVPGANVLTF.

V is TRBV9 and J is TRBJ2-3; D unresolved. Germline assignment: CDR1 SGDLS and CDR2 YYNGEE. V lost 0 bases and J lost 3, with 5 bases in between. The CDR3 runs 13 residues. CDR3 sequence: CASSVELTDTQYF. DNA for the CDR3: TGTGCCAGCAGCGTAGAGCTTACAGATACGCAGTATTTT.

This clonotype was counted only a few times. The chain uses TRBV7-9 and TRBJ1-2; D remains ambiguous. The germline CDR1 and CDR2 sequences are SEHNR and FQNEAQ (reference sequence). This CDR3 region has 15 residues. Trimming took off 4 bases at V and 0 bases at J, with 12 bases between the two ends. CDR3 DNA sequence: TGTGCCAGCAGCTCCACCGACGGGACTAACTATGGCTACACCTTC. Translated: CASSSTDGTNYGYTF.

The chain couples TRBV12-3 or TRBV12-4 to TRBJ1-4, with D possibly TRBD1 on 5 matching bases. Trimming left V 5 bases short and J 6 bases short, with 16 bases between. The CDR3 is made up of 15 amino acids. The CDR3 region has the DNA TGTGCCAGCAGTCCTGTGGACACGGGGGATGAAAAACTGTTTTTT. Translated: CASSPVDTGDEKLFF.

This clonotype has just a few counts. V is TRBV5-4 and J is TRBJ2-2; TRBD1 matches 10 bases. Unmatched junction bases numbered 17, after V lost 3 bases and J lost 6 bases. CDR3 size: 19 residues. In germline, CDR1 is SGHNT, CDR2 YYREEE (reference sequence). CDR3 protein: CASSSTGTGEGLLAGELFF. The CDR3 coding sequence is TGTGCCAGCAGCTCAACCGGGACAGGGGAAGGCCTATTAGCCGGGGAGCTGTTTTTT. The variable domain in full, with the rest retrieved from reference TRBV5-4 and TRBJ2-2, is ETGVTQSPTHLIKTRGQQVTLRCSSQSGHNTVSWYQQALGQGPQFIFQYYREEENGRGNFPPRFSGLQFPNYSSELNVNALELDDSALYLCASSSTGTGEGLLAGELFFGEGSRLTVL.

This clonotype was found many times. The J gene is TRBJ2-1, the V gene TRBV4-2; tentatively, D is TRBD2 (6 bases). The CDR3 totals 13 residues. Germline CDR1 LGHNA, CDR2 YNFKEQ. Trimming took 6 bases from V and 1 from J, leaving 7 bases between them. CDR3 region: CASSAGSYNEQFF. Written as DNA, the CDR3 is TGTGCCAGCAGTGCGGGGTCCTACAATGAGCAGTTCTTC.

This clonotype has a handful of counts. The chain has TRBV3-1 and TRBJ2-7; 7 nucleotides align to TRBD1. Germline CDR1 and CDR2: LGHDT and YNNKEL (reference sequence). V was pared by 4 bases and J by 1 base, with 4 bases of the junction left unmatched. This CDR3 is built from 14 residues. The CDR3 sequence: CASSRRDRSYEQYF. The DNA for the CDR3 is TGTGCCAGCAGCCGTCGGGACAGATCCTACGAGCAGTACTTC.

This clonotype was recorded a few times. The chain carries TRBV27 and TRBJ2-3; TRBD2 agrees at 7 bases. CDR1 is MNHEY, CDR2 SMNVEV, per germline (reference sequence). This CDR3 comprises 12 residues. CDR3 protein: CATASGGDTQYF. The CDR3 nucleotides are TGTGCGACAGCTAGCGGAGGAGATACGCAGTATTTT.

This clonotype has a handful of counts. The CDR3 DNA sequence: TGTGCCAGCAGCGTCCACCAAACTAGGGCCTACAATGAGCAGTTCTTC. It codes for CASSVHQTRAYNEQFF. This chain joins TRBV9 and TRBJ2-1; perhaps TRBD2 as D (5 bases). The ends were cut back, 2 bases at V and 2 bases at J, with 14 bases in the middle. CDR1 is SGDLS, CDR2 YYNGEE, per germline. The CDR3 is made up of 16 amino acids.

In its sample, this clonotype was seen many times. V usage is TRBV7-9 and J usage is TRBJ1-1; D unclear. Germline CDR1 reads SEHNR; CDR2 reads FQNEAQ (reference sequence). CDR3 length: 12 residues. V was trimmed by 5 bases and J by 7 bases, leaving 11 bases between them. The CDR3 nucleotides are TGTGCCAGCAGCATAGAGGTGGATGAAGCTTTCTTT. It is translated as CASSIEVDEAFF.

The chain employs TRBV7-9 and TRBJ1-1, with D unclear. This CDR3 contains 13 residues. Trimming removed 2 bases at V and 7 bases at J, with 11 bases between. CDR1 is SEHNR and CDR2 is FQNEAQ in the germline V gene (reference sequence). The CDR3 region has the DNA TGTGCCAGCAGCTTAAAGGCCGCCAATGAAGCTTTCTTT. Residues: CASSLKAANEAFF.

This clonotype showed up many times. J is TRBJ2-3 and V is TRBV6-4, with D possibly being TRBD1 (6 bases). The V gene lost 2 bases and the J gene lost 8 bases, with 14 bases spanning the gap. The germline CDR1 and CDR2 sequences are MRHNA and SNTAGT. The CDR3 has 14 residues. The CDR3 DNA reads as TGTGCCAGCAGTGACGGGGACACGGCGGGTACGCAGTATTTT. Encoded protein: CASSDGDTAGTQYF.

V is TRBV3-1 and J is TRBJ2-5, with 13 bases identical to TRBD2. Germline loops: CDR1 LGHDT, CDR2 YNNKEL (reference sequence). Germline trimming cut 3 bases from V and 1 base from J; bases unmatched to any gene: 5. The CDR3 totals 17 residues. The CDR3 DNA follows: TGTGCCAGCAGCCACGCGACTAGCGGGGGGCCCCAAGAGACCCAGTACTTC. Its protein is CASSHATSGGPQETQYF.

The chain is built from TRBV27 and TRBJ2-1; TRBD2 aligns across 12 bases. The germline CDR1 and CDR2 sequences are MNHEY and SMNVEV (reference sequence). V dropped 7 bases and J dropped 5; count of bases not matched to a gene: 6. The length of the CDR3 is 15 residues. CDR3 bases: TGTGCCAGCACTCTAGCGGGGGGGCCCAACAATGAGCAGTTCTTC. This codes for CASTLAGGPNNEQFF.

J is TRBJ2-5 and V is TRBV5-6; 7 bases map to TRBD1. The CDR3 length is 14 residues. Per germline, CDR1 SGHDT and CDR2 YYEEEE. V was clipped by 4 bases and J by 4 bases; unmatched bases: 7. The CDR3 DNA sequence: TGTGCCAGCAGCCCCGACAGGGACATAGAGACCCAGTACTTC. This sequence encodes CASSPDRDIETQYF.

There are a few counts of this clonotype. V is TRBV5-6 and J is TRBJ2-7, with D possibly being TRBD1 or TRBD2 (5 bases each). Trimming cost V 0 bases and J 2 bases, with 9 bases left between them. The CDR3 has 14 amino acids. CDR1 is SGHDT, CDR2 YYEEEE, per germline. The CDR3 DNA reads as TGTGCCAGCAGCTTGGGAGGGGACCCCTACGAGCAGTACTTC. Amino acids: CASSLGGDPYEQYF.

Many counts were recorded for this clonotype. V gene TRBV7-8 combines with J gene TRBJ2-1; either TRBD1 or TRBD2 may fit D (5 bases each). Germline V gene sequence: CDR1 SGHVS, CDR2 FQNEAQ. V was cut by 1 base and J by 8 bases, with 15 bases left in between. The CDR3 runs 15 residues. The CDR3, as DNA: TGTGCCAGCAGCTTAGAGGGGACCCTCGTCGATGAGCAGTTCTTC. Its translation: CASSLEGTLVDEQFF.

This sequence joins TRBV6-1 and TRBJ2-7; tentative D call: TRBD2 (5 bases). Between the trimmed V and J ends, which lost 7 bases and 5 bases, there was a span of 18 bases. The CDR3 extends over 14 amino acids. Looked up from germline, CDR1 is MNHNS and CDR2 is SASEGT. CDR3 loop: CASKEKDYGHEQYF. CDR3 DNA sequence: TGTGCCAGCAAAGAAAAAGACTACGGCCACGAGCAGTACTTC.

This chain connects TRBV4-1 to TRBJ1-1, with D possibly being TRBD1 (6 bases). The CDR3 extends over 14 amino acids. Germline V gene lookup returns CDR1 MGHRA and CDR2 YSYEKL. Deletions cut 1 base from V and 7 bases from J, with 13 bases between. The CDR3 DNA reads TGCGCCAGCAGCCAAGGCCAGGGGTATGGTGAAGCTTTCTTT. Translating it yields CASSQGQGYGEAFF.

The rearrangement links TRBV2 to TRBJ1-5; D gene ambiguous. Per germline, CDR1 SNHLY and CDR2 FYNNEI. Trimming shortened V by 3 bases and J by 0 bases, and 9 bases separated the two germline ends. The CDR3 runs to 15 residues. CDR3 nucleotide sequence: TGTGCCAGCAGTGATTGGCAGGATAGCAATCAGCCCCAGCATTTT. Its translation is CASSDWQDSNQPQHF.

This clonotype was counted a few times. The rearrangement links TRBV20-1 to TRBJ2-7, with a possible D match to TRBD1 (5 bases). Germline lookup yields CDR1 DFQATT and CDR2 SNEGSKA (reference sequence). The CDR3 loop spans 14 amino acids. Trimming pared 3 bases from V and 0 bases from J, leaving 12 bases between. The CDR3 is CSASIADSSYEQYF. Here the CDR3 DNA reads TGCAGTGCTAGTATTGCCGACAGCTCCTACGAGCAGTACTTC.

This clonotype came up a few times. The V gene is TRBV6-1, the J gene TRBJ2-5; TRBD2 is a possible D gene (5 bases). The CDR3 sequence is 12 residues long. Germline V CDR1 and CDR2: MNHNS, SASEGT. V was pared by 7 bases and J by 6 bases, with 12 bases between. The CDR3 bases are TGTGCCAGCACAATGCCCGGGAAGACCCAGTACTTC. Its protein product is CASTMPGKTQYF.

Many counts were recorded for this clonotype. In DNA form, the CDR3 reads TGTGCCAGCACTCTTAGCGGGTCGGTCTCCTACAATGAGCAGTTCTTC. Residues: CASTLSGSVSYNEQFF. The V gene is TRBV12-3 or TRBV12-4, the J gene TRBJ2-1, with TRBD2 matching over 7 bases. The junction had 9 bases not matched to a gene; V was cut back by 7 bases and J by 0 bases. The length of the CDR3 is 16 residues.

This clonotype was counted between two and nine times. This chain's CDR3 is CASSDLDTDTQYF. The CDR3 coding sequence is TGTGCCAGCAGCGACCTGGATACAGATACGCAGTATTTT. This chain connects TRBV7-8 to TRBJ2-3; D is unresolved. The germline V gene has CDR1 SGHVS and CDR2 FQNEAQ. Trimming stripped 5 bases from V and 3 bases from J, with 9 bases between. The CDR3 covers 13 residues.

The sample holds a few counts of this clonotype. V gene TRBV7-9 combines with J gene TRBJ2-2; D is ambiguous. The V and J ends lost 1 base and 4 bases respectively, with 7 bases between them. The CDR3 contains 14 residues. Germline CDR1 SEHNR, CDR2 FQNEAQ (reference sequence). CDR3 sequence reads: CASSLGTLTGELFF. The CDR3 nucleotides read TGTGCCAGCAGCTTAGGGACCCTCACCGGGGAGCTGTTTTTT. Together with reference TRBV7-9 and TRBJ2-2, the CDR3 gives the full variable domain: DTGVSQNPRHKITKRGQNVTFRCDPISEHNRLYWYRQTLGQGPEFLTYFQNEAQLEKSRLLSDRFSAERPKGSFSTLEIQRTEQGDSAMYLCASSLGTLTGELFFGEGSRLTVL.

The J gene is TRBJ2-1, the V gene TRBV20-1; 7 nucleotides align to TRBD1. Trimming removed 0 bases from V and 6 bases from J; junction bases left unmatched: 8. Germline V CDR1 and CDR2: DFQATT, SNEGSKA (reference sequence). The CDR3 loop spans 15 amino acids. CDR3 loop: CSARDPRGRGNEQFF. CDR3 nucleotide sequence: TGCAGTGCTAGAGACCCGAGGGGGCGCGGCAATGAGCAGTTCTTC.

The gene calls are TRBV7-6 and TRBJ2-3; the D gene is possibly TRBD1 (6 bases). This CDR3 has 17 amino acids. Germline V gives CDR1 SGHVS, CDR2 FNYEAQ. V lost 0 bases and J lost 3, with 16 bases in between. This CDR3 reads CASSLAKQGSRTDTQYF. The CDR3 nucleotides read TGTGCCAGCAGCTTAGCAAAACAGGGATCCCGGACAGATACGCAGTATTTT.

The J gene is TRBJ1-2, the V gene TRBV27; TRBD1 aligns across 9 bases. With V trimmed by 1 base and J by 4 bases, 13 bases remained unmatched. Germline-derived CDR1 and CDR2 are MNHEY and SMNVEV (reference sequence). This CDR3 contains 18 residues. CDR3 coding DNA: TGTGCCAGCAGTTTATACCCCCCAACAGGGGGCGCCGGCTATGGCTACACCTTC. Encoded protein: CASSLYPPTGGAGYGYTF.

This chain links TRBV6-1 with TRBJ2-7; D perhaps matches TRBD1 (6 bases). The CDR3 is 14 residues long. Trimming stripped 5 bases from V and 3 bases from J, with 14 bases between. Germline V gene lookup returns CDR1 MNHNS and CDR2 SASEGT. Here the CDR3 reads CASSKGTQLYEQYF. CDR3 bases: TGTGCCAGCAGTAAGGGGACACAACTCTACGAGCAGTACTTC.

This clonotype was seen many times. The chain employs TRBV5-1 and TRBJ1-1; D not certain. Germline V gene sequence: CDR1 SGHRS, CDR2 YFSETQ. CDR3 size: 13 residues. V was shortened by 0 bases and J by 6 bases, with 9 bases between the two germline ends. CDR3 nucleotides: TGCGCCAGCAGCTTGGTACGTTTTTCTGAAGCTTTCTTT. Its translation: CASSLVRFSEAFF.

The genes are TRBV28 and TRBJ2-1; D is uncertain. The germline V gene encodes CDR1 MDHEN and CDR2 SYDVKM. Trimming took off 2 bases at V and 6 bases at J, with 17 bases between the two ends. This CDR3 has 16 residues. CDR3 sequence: CASSLTSGLRPNEQFF. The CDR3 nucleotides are TGTGCCAGCAGTTTAACATCGGGTCTGCGACCCAATGAGCAGTTCTTC.

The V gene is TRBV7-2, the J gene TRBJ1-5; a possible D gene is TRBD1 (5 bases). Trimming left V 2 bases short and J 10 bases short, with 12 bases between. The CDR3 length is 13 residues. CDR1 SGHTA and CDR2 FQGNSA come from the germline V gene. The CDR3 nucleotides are TGTGCCAGCAGCTTATGGGGCAGGAGACCCCAGCATTTT. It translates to CASSLWGRRPQHF.